Following are 21 T cell receptor beta chains from one sample sequenced in a study of blood T cell repertoires in COVID-19 (dated by TCRdb to the early 2020s). Library preparation used the immunoSEQ multiplex PCR assay. The source is immuneACCESS, and TCRdb retained only in-frame sequences with V and J called. Part of the clones is not carried over; for the studies checked, unresolved V genes explain less than half of this, and the remainder is unexplained. The sample table contains fewer than 400,000 clones; only one count was recorded for about four fifths of them. 3% of the sample comes from the top ten. Input material: peripheral blood. These receptors were taken from a man between 25 and 39 years old with active or convalescent COVID-19.

The chain carries TRBV6-2 or TRBV6-3 and TRBJ2-5; 7 positions match TRBD1. J was trimmed by 5 bases and V by 4 bases; bases with no gene match: 13. Germline CDR1 and CDR2: MNHEY and SVGEGT. The CDR3 is 16 residues long. Here the CDR3 DNA reads TGTGCCAGCAGTTCCCAACAGGGGTGGCTTGGGGAGACCCAGTACTTC. This encodes CASSSQQGWLGETQYF.

The CDR3 sequence is CSVGTGGSSYNEQFF. The CDR3 nucleotides read TGCAGCGTAGGCACAGGGGGAAGCTCCTACAATGAGCAGTTCTTC. The chain recombines TRBV29-1 with TRBJ2-1; 8 bases line up with TRBD1. The CDR3 consists of 15 residues. Per the germline V gene, CDR1 is SQVTM and CDR2 is ANQGSEA. The V and J ends lost 6 bases and 0 bases, in that order; junction bases with no gene match: 7.

The V gene is TRBV6-5, the J gene TRBJ2-7; D perhaps matches TRBD1 (6 bases). V was shortened by 2 bases and J by 3 bases, with 8 bases between the two germline ends. Germline V CDR1 and CDR2: MNHEY, SVGAGI. CDR3 size: 13 residues. CDR3 region: CASSYGGSYEQYF. As DNA, the CDR3 is TGTGCCAGCAGTTACGGGGGCAGCTACGAGCAGTACTTC.

The rearrangement links TRBV4-1 to TRBJ1-4; 9 nucleotides agree with TRBD1. Germline CDR1 MGHRA, CDR2 YSYEKL. The J segment lost 7 bases and the V segment lost 5 bases, leaving 5 bases of the junction unmatched. CDR3 length: 14 residues. This CDR3 reads CASSNRDRVEKLFF. For the CDR3, the DNA is TGCGCCAGCAGCAACCGGGACAGGGTTGAAAAACTGTTTTTT.

The chain combines TRBV19 with TRBJ2-5; a weak D match, TRBD2 (5 bases). CDR3 length: 15 residues. Between the trimmed V and J ends, which lost 6 bases and 1 base, there was a span of 15 bases. Germline V lookup: CDR1 LNHDA, CDR2 SQIVND (reference sequence). This chain's CDR3 is CASRDFRESQETQYF. The CDR3 DNA follows: TGTGCCAGTAGGGACTTTAGAGAATCCCAAGAGACCCAGTACTTC. The full variable domain, rest sourced from reference TRBV19 and TRBJ2-5, is DGGITQSPKYLFRKEGQNVTLSCEQNLNHDAMYWYRQDPGQGLRLIYYSQIVNDFQKGDIAEGYSVSREKKESFPLTVTSAQKNPTAFYLCASRDFRESQETQYFGPGTRLLVL.

The chain has TRBV7-9 and TRBJ2-7; 11 positions match TRBD2. Germline-derived CDR1 and CDR2 are SEHNR and FQNEAQ (reference sequence). This CDR3 comprises 16 residues. V trimming: 3 bases; J trimming: 3 bases; junction bases outside the gene matches: 7. This CDR3 reads CASSFGLAGPRYEQYF. CDR3 coding DNA: TGTGCCAGCAGCTTCGGACTAGCGGGCCCTCGCTACGAGCAGTACTTC.

About this clone: This sample includes further DNA sequences coding for the same CDR3. The V gene is TRBV29-1, the J gene TRBJ2-7; 7 bases match TRBD2. CDR1 SQVTM and CDR2 ANQGSEA come from the germline V gene. Trimming at V came to 1 base and at J to 3 bases, leaving 3 bases not matched to a gene. CDR3 size: 13 residues. In DNA form, the CDR3 reads TGCAGCGTTGAAGGAGCGGGGAACTACGAGCAGTACTTC. Its protein is CSVEGAGNYEQYF.

There are a few counts of this clone. V usage is TRBV3-1 (or the pseudogene TRBV3-2) and J usage is TRBJ2-7; D ambiguous. Germline V gene sequence: CDR1 LGHDT, CDR2 YNNKEL (reference sequence). Trimming shortened V by 0 bases and J by 0 bases, and 12 bases separated the two germline ends. The CDR3 runs 16 residues. The CDR3 loop reads CASSQEKPSLSYEQYF. CDR3 coding DNA: TGTGCCAGCAGCCAAGAAAAACCATCACTCTCCTACGAGCAGTACTTC.

The chain uses TRBV9 and TRBJ2-3; the D gene is possibly TRBD1 (5 bases). Germline lookup yields CDR1 SGDLS and CDR2 YYNGEE. V lost 0 bases and J 2 bases, leaving 13 bases between the germline ends. The CDR3 extends over 16 amino acids. The CDR3 reads CASSVEGDSNTDTQYF. The DNA of the CDR3 is TGTGCCAGCAGCGTAGAAGGGGATTCTAACACAGATACGCAGTATTTT.

The rearrangement links TRBV6-5 to TRBJ2-7; 7 positions match TRBD2. The germline V gene has CDR1 MNHEY and CDR2 SVGAGI. CDR3 size: 15 residues. V shed 6 bases and J 2 bases; nucleotides not matched to a gene: 10. The CDR3 loop is CASRSLGGRAYEQYF. The CDR3 nucleotides are TGTGCCAGCAGGTCCCTTGGAGGGAGGGCCTACGAGCAGTACTTC.

V is TRBV19 and J is TRBJ1-5, with D perhaps matching TRBD1 (5 bases). CDR1 LNHDA and CDR2 SQIVND come from the germline V gene (reference sequence). Trimming took off 7 bases at V and 6 bases at J, with 19 bases between the two ends. The CDR3 covers 15 residues. In nucleotides, the CDR3 is TGTGCCAGTACCCCGAGGAAGGGAACAGGTCAGCCCCAGCATTTT. Its protein product is CASTPRKGTGQPQHF.

The chain joins TRBV7-2 to TRBJ2-1, with 12 nucleotides matching TRBD1. The junction had 5 bases not matched to a gene; V was cut back by 2 bases and J by 6 bases. The CDR3 runs to 16 residues. Germline V gene lookup returns CDR1 SGHTA and CDR2 FQGNSA. For the CDR3, the DNA is TGTGCCAGCAGCTTAACCGGGACAGGGGGCCTCAATGAGCAGTTCTTC. Translation gives CASSLTGTGGLNEQFF.

This clone is a singleton in its sample. This rearrangement joins TRBV28 to TRBJ1-2, with TRBD1 as a possible D gene (5 bases). Trimming pared 8 bases from V and 9 bases from J, leaving 13 bases between. This CDR3 spans 11 amino acids. CDR1 and CDR2 (germline): MDHEN, SYDVKM. In DNA form, the CDR3 reads TGTGCCAGCTCTTCGACAGAACGCTACACCTTC. Translated: CASSSTERYTF.

This rearrangement joins TRBV12-3 or TRBV12-4 to TRBJ2-5, with D possibly matching TRBD2 (6 bases). The CDR3 length is 13 residues. The V and J ends lost 7 bases and 2 bases respectively, with 11 bases between them. CDR3 sequence: CASTPGLQETQYF. The CDR3 nucleotides are TGTGCCAGCACCCCGGGACTTCAAGAGACCCAGTACTTC.

A single count supports this clone. The rearrangement uses TRBV6-5 and TRBJ1-5; D is unclear. Trimming cost V 3 bases and J 0 bases, with 6 bases left between them. Germline V lookup: CDR1 MNHEY, CDR2 SVGAGI. The CDR3 runs to 14 residues. CDR3 sequence: CASSYSVSNQPQHF. DNA of the CDR3: TGTGCCAGCAGTTATTCTGTTAGCAATCAGCCCCAGCATTTT.

About this clone: Within the sample, other DNA sequences also encode this same CDR3. The chain joins TRBV6-5 to TRBJ1-1; TRBD1 matches at 7 bases. J lost 5 bases, V lost 5 bases, and 5 bases had no gene match. The CDR3 is 13 residues long. The germline V gene has CDR1 MNHEY and CDR2 SVGAGI. This chain's CDR3 is CASSPSGGTEAFF. CDR3 DNA: TGTGCCAGCAGTCCCTCAGGGGGAACTGAAGCTTTCTTT.

The chain links TRBV30 to TRBJ1-6, with 8 nucleotides matching TRBD1. V lost 1 base to trimming and J lost 14 bases; unmatched junction nucleotides: 7. The CDR3 spans 13 residues. CDR1 and CDR2 from the germline V gene are GTSNPN and SVGIG (reference sequence). As DNA, the CDR3 is TGTGCCTGGAGTGGAGACAGGGGAAGAGCCCTCCACTTT. Protein product: CAWSGDRGRALHF.

V usage is TRBV7-9 and J usage is TRBJ2-7, with D maybe TRBD1 (6 bases). The germline CDR1 and CDR2 sequences are SEHNR and FQNEAQ (reference sequence). The CDR3 contains 14 residues. V was pared by 5 bases and J by 5 bases, with 16 bases between. The CDR3 loop is CASSPRDNLNEQYF. DNA for the CDR3: TGTGCCAGCAGCCCTCGGGACAATTTAAACGAGCAGTACTTC.

The CDR3 here is CASSQGLAGTQETQYF. Here the CDR3 DNA reads TGCGCCAGCAGCCAGGGACTAGCGGGGACGCAAGAGACCCAGTACTTC. V gene TRBV4-1 combines with J gene TRBJ2-5; 13 positions agree with TRBD2. The CDR3 loop spans 16 amino acids. After removal of 3 bases from V and 2 bases from J, the junction contained 3 bases not matched to a gene. The V gene's germline CDR1 is MGHRA and CDR2 YSYEKL.

The genes are TRBV6-4 and TRBJ2-3; D gene unclear. The germline V gene has CDR1 MRHNA and CDR2 SNTAGT. Trimming cost V 6 bases and J 0 bases, with 10 bases left between them. The CDR3 sequence is 14 residues long. For the CDR3, the DNA is TGTGCCAGCAGGGCGGATGCTAGCACAGATACGCAGTATTTT. Translation gives CASRADASTDTQYF.

In its sample, this clone was seen a few times. The rearrangement uses TRBV13 and TRBJ1-3; unclear D gene. Germline lookup yields CDR1 PRHDT and CDR2 FYEKMQ (reference sequence). This CDR3 comprises 12 residues. V lost 5 bases and J 7 bases, leaving 9 bases between the germline ends. CDR3 coding DNA: TGTGCCAGCAGCCGGAGTGGGAACACCATATATTTT. Translating it yields CASSRSGNTIYF.